This T cell receptor beta chain stems from a study of T-cell reconstitution after alpha-beta-depleted transplantation in children. Whole-study findings and limits: The high TCRbeta diversity at day 60 in some patients came from surviving recipient T cells and thymic progenitors. By about two months after transplant, alpha-beta T cells reportedly arose from several hundred graft clones that had expanded. One year after transplant, T-cell counts and diversity came mostly from newly produced T cells.

Unique molecular identifiers were used in preparing the TCRbeta library. From the PCR reads, TCRdb called clonotypes with MiXCR, one entry per CDR3 protein. The sample lists approximately 150,000 distinct CDR3 sequences, 8% to 10% occurring once. Many counts were recorded for this clonotype. Its antigen is not identified. The sequences come from PBMCs, mostly from graft donor cells, collected 180 days after TCRalphabeta/CD19-depleted stem cell transplant. This sequence originates from a female patient under 10 years old who had a stem cell transplant for congenital amegakaryocytic thrombocytopenia, so the T cells may come from the graft donor.

CDR3 region: CAISELAGVQETQYF. For the CDR3, the DNA is TGTGCCATCAGTGAACTAGCGGGTGTACAAGAGACCCAGTACTTC. V gene TRBV10-3 combines with J gene TRBJ2-5; TRBD2 matches 9 bases. With 3 bases clipped from V and 2 bases from J, the junction kept 4 bases outside the gene matches. CDR3 length equals 15 residues. CDR1 and CDR2 (germline): ENHRY, SYGVKD.